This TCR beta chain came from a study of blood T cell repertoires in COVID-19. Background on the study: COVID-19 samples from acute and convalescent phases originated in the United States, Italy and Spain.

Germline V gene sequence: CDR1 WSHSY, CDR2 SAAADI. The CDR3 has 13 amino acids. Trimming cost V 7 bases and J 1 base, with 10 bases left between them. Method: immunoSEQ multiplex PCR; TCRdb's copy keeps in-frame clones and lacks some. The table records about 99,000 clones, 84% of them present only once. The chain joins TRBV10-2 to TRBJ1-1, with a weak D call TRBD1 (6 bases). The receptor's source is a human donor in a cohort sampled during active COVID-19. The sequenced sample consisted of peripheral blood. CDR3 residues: CASNPDRNTEAFF. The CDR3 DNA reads TGCGCCAGCAACCCGGACAGGAACACTGAAGCTTTCTTT.